The 11 T cell receptor beta chains given below trace back to one sample, sequenced in a study of cytomegalovirus exposure and HLA in healthy donors. The primer mix had 60 Vbeta and 13 Jbeta primers. TCRdb's table, derived via immunoSEQ multiplex PCR, lists solely in-frame clones and lacks some. The sample includes under 200,000 clones, 82% seen only once; the top ten take about 0.78%. Sample: PBMCs. The receptors shown here come from a woman aged 18-30 years in good health and CMV-seronegative.

The chain uses TRBV5-4 and TRBJ2-1, with 8 bases identical to TRBD2. Trimming cost V 4 bases and J 2 bases; bases outside gene matches: 2. Germline CDR1 SGHNT, CDR2 YYREEE (reference sequence). The CDR3 has 14 residues. In DNA, the CDR3 is TGTGCCAGCAGCGAGCGGGGGACCTACAATGAGCAGTTCTTC. Translated, it gives CASSERGTYNEQFF.

The V call is TRBV6-5, the J call TRBJ2-1, with TRBD2 matching 7 bases. CDR3 length equals 14 residues. Germline V CDR1 and CDR2: MNHEY, SVGAGI. CDR3 in amino acids: CVTGLAATSGEQFF. The CDR3 DNA reads as TGTGTGACGGGGCTAGCGGCAACCTCTGGGGAGCAGTTCTTC.

The chain carries TRBV28 and TRBJ2-1, with D maybe TRBD2 (5 bases). Germline assignment: CDR1 MDHEN and CDR2 SYDVKM. Trimming shortened V by 6 bases and J by 0 bases, and 15 bases separated the two germline ends. The CDR3 has 16 amino acids. The CDR3 DNA is TGTGCCAGCAGGGACGGGAAGACCAGCTCCTACAATGAGCAGTTCTTC. This gives the protein CASRDGKTSSYNEQFF.

This clone turned up a few times. The chain couples TRBV2 to TRBJ2-3; TRBD1 aligns across 8 bases. Trimming removed 6 bases from V and 5 bases from J; junction bases left unmatched: 10. The CDR3 sequence is 15 residues long. In germline, CDR1 is SNHLY, CDR2 FYNNEI. The DNA for the CDR3 is TGTGCCAGCAGCGACCGTCAGGGGGCGTTAGATACGCAGTATTTT. It codes for CASSDRQGALDTQYF.

In DNA form, the CDR3 reads TGTGCCAGCAGTGAAAAACCTAGGCAAGAGACCCAGTACTTC. Encoded protein: CASSEKPRQETQYF. The rearrangement uses TRBV2 and TRBJ2-5; D remains ambiguous. In germline, CDR1 is SNHLY, CDR2 FYNNEI. The CDR3 length is 14 residues. V was pared by 2 bases and J by 2 bases, with 9 bases between.

This clone turned up a few times. The chain employs TRBV10-2 and TRBJ1-1, with 9 bases lining up with TRBD1. Germline CDR1 and CDR2: WSHSY and SAAADI. V shed 3 bases and J 4 bases; nucleotides not matched to a gene: 6. This CDR3 is 15 amino acids long. The CDR3 spells CASSDSTGGATEAFF. The DNA for the CDR3 is TGCGCCAGCAGTGATTCGACAGGGGGGGCCACTGAAGCTTTCTTT.

The genes are TRBV5-5 and TRBJ2-7, with a possible D match to TRBD2 (6 bases). From germline, CDR1 is SGHKS and CDR2 YYEKEE (reference sequence). There are 14 residues in the CDR3. The germline V and J ends were trimmed by 4 bases and 2 bases, with 13 bases remaining between them. This CDR3 is CASSPAGSAYEQYF. CDR3 nucleotide sequence: TGTGCCAGCAGCCCCGCGGGGAGCGCCTACGAGCAGTACTTC.

J is TRBJ1-1 and V is TRBV19, with 8 positions matching TRBD1. The germline V gene encodes CDR1 LNHDA and CDR2 SQIVND (reference sequence). V shed 3 bases and J 1 base; nucleotides not matched to a gene: 4. This CDR3 has 15 amino acids. The CDR3 sequence is CASSIVDRGNTEAFF. CDR3 nucleotide sequence: TGTGCCAGTAGTATTGTTGACAGGGGGAACACTGAAGCTTTCTTT.

This rearrangement joins TRBV18 to TRBJ2-1, with 10 bases fitting TRBD2. Looked up from germline, CDR1 is KGHSH and CDR2 is LQKENI. V was clipped by 4 bases and J by 8 bases; unmatched bases: 8. CDR3 length: 15 amino acids. CDR3 DNA: TGTGCCAGCTCACTTCAAGCGGGAGGGCCCGATGAGCAGTTCTTC. Translation gives CASSLQAGGPDEQFF.

This chain joins TRBV9 and TRBJ2-3; TRBD1 is a possible D gene (6 bases). In germline, CDR1 is SGDLS, CDR2 YYNGEE. V gave up 4 bases and J gave up 6 bases, with 18 bases separating them. This CDR3 region has 15 residues. CDR3 amino acids: CASSPPGAPTDTQYF. CDR3 sequence (DNA): TGTGCCAGCAGCCCCCCAGGGGCCCCGACGGATACGCAGTATTTT.

The chain uses TRBV6-1 and TRBJ1-4; a weak D match, TRBD1 (6 bases). Germline V gene sequence: CDR1 MNHNS, CDR2 SASEGT. The V end lost 1 base, the J end lost 3 bases, and 12 bases lay between the germline ends. The CDR3 contains 16 residues. The CDR3 region has the DNA TGTGCCAGCAGTGAAGGGACAGTGACTCCTAATGAAAAACTGTTTTTT. The encoded protein is CASSEGTVTPNEKLFF.